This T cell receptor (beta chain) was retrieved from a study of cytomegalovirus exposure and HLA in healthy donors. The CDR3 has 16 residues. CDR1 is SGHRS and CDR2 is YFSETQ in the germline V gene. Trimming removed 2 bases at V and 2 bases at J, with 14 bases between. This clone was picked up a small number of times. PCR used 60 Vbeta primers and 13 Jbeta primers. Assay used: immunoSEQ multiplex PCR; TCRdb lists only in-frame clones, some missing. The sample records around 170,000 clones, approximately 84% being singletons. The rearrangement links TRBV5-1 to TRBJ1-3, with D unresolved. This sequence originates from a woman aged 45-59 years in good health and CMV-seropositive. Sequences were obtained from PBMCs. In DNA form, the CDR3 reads TGCGCCAGCAGCTTAGACATCGGCACAACTGGAAACACCATATATTTT. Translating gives CASSLDIGTTGNTIYF. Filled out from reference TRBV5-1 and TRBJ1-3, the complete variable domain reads KAGVTQTPRYLIKTRGQQVTLSCSPISGHRSVSWYQQTPGQGLQFLFEYFSETQRNKGNFPGRFSGRQFSNSRSEMNVSTLELGDSALYLCASSLDIGTTGNTIYFGEGSWLTVV.